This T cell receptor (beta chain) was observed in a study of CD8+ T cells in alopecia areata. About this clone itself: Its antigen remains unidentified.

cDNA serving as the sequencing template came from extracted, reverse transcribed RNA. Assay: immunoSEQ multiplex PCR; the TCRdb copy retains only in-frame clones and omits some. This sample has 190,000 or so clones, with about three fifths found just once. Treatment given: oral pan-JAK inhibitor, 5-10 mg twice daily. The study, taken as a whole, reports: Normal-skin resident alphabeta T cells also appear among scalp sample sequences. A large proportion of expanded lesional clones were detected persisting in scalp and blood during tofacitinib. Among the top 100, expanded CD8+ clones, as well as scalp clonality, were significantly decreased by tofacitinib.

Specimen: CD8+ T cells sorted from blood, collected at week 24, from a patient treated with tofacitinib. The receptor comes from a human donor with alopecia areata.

The CDR3 region has the DNA TGTGCCAGCAGCTTGGGAGGGCTGGACGGGCCTAACTATGGCTACACCTTC. Protein product: CASSLGGLDGPNYGYTF. The gene calls are TRBV5-6 and TRBJ1-2; D not resolved. This CDR3 comprises 17 residues. The germline V gene has CDR1 SGHDT and CDR2 YYEEEE. V lost 0 bases and J 0 bases, leaving 15 bases between the germline ends.